Detailed here is one T cell receptor beta chain. The antigen is unknown. Samples were taken several times over chemoradiotherapy. TCRdb's copy holds only in-frame clones and misses some; the assay was immunoSEQ multiplex PCR. The sample contains 9,500 to 15,000 clones, about 77% of which appear only once. The germline gives CDR1 ENHRY, CDR2 SYGVKD. V was shortened by 4 bases and J by 5 bases, with 6 bases between the two germline ends. This CDR3 has 11 residues. The data derive from a study of chemoradiotherapy in HPV16-positive cancers. For the study at large: Candidate HPV-specific clones and shared TCR motifs came from two HPV16-positive patients.

Findings of the study overall: Only two HPV16-positive patients supplied the functional HPV-specificity definition. Non-HPV-specific T cells did not expand in tumors during treatment, whereas candidate HPV-specific clones and E7-related motifs did.

The source is a human donor with HPV-associated anogenital cancer. The chain links TRBV10-3 to TRBJ2-7; no clear D. The specimen was collected from a patient who underwent chemoradiotherapy. The CDR3: CAISGLDEQYF. CDR3 bases: TGTGCCATCAGTGGCCTGGACGAGCAGTACTTC.